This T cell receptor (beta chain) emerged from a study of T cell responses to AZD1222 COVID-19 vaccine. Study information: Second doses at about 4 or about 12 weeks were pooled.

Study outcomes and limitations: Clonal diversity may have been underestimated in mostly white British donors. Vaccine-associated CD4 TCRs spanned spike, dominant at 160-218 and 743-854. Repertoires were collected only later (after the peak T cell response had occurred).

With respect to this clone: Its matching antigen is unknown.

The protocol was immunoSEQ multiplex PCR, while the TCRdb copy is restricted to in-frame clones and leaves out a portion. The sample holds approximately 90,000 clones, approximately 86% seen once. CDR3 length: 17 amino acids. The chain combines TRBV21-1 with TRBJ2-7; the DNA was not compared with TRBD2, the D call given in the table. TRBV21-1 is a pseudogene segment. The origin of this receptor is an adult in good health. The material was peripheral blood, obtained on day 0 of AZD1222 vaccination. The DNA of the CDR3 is TGTGCCAGCAGCACTCCGAAGAAAGGGAGCAGCTCCTACGAGCAGTACTTC. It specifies CASSTPKKGSSSYEQYF.